This TCR beta chain was sequenced for a study of blood T cell repertoires in COVID-19. Per the authors' pipeline: Estimated nucleated cell counts came from reference gene primer amplification. Profiling relied on immunoSEQ multiplex PCR, and the TCRdb table lists in-frame clones only, not all of them. V and J calls and clone size are as listed in that table; D and trimming were resolved from the DNA. The sample consists of 200,000 to 250,000 clones, about 80% of them appearing once. The V gene lost 5 bases and the J gene lost 2 bases, with 10 bases spanning the gap. The CDR3 sequence is 14 residues long. CDR1 LNHDA and CDR2 SQIVND come from the germline V gene (reference sequence).

Sequenced material: peripheral blood. The receptor comes from a woman under 40 who had recovered from COVID-19. The chain has TRBV19 and TRBJ2-1; D is undetermined. The CDR3 nucleotides are TGTGCCAGTAGTGAAACTTCAACCTACAATGAGCAGTTCTTC. This gives the protein CASSETSTYNEQFF. The variable domain in full, completed from reference TRBV19 and TRBJ2-1, reads DGGITQSPKYLFRKEGQNVTLSCEQNLNHDAMYWYRQDPGQGLRLIYYSQIVNDFQKGDIAEGYSVSREKKESFPLTVTSAQKNPTAFYLCASSETSTYNEQFFGPGTRLTVL.